This T cell receptor beta chain was recorded in a study of blood T cell repertoires in COVID-19. The overall study: Samples taken during acute and convalescent COVID-19 were collected in the United States, Italy and Spain.

The germline gives CDR1 MDHEN, CDR2 SYDVKM. V shed 4 bases, J shed 2 bases, and the junction held 3 bases outside the gene matches. CDR3 length: 14 residues. Some clones are missing from TCRdb's copy, which holds only in-frame ones; the method was immunoSEQ multiplex PCR. This sample carries some 190,000 clones, approximately 86% of them seen once, and the ten largest clones take about 10%. This TCR came from a woman older than 75 with active or convalescent COVID-19. Sequenced input: peripheral blood. The V call is TRBV28, the J call TRBJ2-7, with TRBD2 matching 9 bases. The CDR3 spells CASSWASGTYEQYF. In DNA, the CDR3 is TGTGCCAGCAGTTGGGCTAGCGGGACCTACGAGCAGTACTTC.